This T cell receptor beta chain was obtained from a study of post-analysis software for immune sequencing data. Study-level information: Relapsing-remitting, secondary progressive and progressive-relapsing multiple sclerosis courses were included. Notes on the study in general: F measure grouped same-batch samples tightly together. Comparison of patients with controls showed roughly five TRBV segments more frequent in patients, TRBV5-6, TRBV5-1 and TRBV20-1 among them. When compared against controls, multiple sclerosis patients showed significantly lower normalized Chao1 diversity.

This clonotype has a handful of counts. The antigen is unknown. Unique molecular identifiers tagged the TCR beta cDNA libraries. TCRdb fed the PCR reads into MiXCR, producing one record per CDR3 protein. The sample lists some 800,000 distinct CDR3 sequences, under 60% occurring once. Germline V gives CDR1 DFQATT, CDR2 SNEGSKA (reference sequence). The V and J ends lost 5 bases and 9 bases, in that order; junction bases with no gene match: 13. The CDR3 runs 14 residues. Source material: blood. This clonotype was sampled from a girl aged 5-17 years with multiple sclerosis. V usage is TRBV20-1 and J usage is TRBJ2-1, with 7 bases aligning to TRBD1. In nucleotides, the CDR3 is TGCAGTGCTGCAACAGGGGCACGGCCACTTGAGCAGTTCTTC. Its protein is CSAATGARPLEQFF.